This TCR beta chain was sequenced for a study of blood T cell repertoires in COVID-19. Trimming pared 6 bases from V and 6 bases from J, leaving 18 bases between. The CDR3 length is 15 residues. Germline V CDR1 and CDR2: LNHDA, SQIVND (reference sequence). TCRdb's copy holds only in-frame clones and misses some; the assay was immunoSEQ multiplex PCR. The table lists 15,000 to 20,000 clones, about 91% of them singletons. The clonotype comes from a human donor in a cohort sampled during active COVID-19. The chain employs TRBV19 and TRBJ1-5, with D perhaps TRBD1 (5 bases). Material: peripheral blood. DNA for the CDR3: TGTGCCAGTAGCCTCACGGACACCATTTTTCAGCCCCAGCATTTT. Translation: CASSLTDTIFQPQHF.